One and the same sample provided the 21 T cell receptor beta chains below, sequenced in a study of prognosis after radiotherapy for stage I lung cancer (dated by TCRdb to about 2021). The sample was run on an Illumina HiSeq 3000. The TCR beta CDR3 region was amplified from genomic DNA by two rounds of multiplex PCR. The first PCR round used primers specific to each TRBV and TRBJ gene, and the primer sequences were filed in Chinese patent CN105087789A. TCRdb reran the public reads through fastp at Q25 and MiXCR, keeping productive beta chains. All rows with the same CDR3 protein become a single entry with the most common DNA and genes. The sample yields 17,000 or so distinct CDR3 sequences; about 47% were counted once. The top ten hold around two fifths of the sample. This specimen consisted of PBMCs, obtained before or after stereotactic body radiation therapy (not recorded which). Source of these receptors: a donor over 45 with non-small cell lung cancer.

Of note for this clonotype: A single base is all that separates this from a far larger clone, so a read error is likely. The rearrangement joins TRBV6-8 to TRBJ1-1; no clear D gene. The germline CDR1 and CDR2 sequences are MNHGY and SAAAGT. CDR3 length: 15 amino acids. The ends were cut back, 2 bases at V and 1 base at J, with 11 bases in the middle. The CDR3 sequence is CASSYAYNSNTEAFF. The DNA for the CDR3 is TGTGCCAGCAGTTACGCATACAACTCGAACACTGAAGCTTTCTTT.

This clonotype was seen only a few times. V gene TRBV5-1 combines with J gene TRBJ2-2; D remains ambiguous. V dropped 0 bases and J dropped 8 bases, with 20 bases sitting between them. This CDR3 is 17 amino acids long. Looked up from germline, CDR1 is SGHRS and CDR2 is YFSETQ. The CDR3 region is CASSLGLAGASEGELFF. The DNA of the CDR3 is TGCGCCAGCAGCTTGGGTCTTGCTGGCGCCTCGGAAGGGGAGCTGTTTTTT.

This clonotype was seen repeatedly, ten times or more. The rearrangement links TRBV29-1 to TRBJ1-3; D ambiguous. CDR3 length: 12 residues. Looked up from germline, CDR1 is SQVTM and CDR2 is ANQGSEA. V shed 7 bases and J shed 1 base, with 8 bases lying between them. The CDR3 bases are TGCAGCGCCAGCTCTTCTGGAAACACCATATATTTT. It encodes CSASSSGNTIYF.

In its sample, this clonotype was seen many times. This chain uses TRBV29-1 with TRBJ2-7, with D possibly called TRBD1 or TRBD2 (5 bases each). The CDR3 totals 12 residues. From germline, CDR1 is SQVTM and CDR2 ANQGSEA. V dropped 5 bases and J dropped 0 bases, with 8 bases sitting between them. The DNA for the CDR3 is TGCAGCGTTTCCGGGGCCTCCTACGAGCAGTACTTC. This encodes CSVSGASYEQYF.

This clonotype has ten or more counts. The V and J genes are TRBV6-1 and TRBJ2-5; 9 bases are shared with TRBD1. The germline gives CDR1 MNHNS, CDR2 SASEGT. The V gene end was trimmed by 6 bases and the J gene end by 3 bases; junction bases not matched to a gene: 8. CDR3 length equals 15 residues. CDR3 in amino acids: CASRTDRGWEETQYF. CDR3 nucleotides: TGTGCCAGCAGGACGGACAGGGGATGGGAAGAGACCCAGTACTTC.

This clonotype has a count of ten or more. The CDR3 spells CASRQGTGGITYGYTF. DNA for the CDR3: TGCGCCAGCAGACAGGGAACAGGGGGAATTACCTATGGCTACACCTTC. The rearrangement uses TRBV5-1 and TRBJ1-2; TRBD1 matches at 8 bases. Germline CDR1 reads SGHRS; CDR2 reads YFSETQ. Germline trimming cut 5 bases from V and 4 bases from J; bases unmatched to any gene: 13. This CDR3 has 16 residues.

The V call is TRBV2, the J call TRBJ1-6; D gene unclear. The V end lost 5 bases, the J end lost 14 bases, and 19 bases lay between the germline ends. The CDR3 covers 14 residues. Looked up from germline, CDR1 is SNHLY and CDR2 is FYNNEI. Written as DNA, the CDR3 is TGTGCCAGCAGTCAGACACCTAGATTTAGGTCCCTCCACTTT. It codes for CASSQTPRFRSLHF. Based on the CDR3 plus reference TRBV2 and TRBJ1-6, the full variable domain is EPEVTQTPSHQVTQMGQEVILRCVPISNHLYFYWYRQILGQKVEFLVSFYNNEISEKSEIFDDQFSVERPDGSNFTLKIRSTKLEDSAMYFCASSQTPRFRSLHFGNGTRLTVT.

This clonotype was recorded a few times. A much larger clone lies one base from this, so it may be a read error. CDR3 amino acids: CASSAGEGRINEQYF. The CDR3 DNA reads as TGTGCCAGCAGCGCTGGGGAGGGTAGGATCAACGAGCAGTACTTC. The J gene is TRBJ2-7, the V gene TRBV5-4; 7 bases fit TRBD2. CDR1 and CDR2 (germline): SGHNT, YYREEE (reference sequence). Germline trimming cut 4 bases from V and 5 bases from J; bases unmatched to any gene: 12. This CDR3 is 15 amino acids long.

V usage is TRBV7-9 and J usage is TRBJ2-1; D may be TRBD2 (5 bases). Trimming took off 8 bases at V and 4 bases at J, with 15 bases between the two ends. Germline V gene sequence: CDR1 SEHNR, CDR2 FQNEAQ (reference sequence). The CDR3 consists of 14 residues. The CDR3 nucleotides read TGTGCCAGCGGAGCTAGCTCCCAATACAATGAGCAGTTCTTC. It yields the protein CASGASSQYNEQFF.

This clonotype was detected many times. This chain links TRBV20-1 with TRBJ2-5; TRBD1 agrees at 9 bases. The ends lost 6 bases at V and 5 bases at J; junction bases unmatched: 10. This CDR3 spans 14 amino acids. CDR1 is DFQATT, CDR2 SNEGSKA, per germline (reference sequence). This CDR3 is CSAVPGQGWETQYF. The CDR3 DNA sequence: TGCAGTGCCGTCCCGGGACAGGGCTGGGAGACCCAGTACTTC.

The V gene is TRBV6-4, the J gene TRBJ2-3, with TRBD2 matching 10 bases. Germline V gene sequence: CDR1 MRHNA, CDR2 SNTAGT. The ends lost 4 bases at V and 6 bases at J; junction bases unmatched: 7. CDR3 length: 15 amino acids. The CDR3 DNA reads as TGTGCCAGCAGTGCCACTAGCGGGACCCCGGATACGCAGTATTTT. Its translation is CASSATSGTPDTQYF.

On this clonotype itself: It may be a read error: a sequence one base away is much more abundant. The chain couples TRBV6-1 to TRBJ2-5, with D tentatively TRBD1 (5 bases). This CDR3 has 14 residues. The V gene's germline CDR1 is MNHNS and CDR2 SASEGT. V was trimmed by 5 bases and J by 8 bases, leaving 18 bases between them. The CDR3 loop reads CASSKRSPRDTQYF. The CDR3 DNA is TGTGCCAGCAGTAAAAGGTCTCCCAGGGATACCCAGTACTTC.

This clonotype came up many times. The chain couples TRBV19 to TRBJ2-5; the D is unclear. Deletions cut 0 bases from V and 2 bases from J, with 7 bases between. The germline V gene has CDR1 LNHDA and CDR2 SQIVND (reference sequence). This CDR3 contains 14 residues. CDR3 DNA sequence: TGTGCCAGTAGTATAGATGGCAGACAAGAGACCCAGTACTTC. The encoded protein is CASSIDGRQETQYF.

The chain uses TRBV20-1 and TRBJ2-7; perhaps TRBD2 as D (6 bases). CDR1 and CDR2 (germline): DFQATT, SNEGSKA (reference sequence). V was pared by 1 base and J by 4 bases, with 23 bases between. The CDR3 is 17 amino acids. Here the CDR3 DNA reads TGCAGTGCTAGAGTACGCGGGGAACTGCGAGTTGTGTACGAGCAGTACTTC. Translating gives CSARVRGELRVVYEQYF.

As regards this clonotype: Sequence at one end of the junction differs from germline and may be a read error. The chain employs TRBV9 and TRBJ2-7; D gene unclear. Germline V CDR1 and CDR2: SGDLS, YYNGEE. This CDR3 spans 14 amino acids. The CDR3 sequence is CASSLTRSMDEQYF. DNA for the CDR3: TGCGCCAGCAGCTTGACGCGATCAATGGACGAGCAGTACTTC.

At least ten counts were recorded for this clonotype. The CDR3: CASSEIGWTAWDSNQPQHF. The DNA for the CDR3 is TGTGCCAGCAGTGAAATAGGTTGGACAGCCTGGGATAGCAATCAGCCCCAGCATTTT. The chain couples TRBV6-1 to TRBJ1-5; tentative D call: TRBD1 (6 bases). V lost 2 bases and J lost 0, with 20 bases in between. There are 19 residues in the CDR3. Germline V gives CDR1 MNHNS, CDR2 SASEGT.

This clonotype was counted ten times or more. CDR3 sequence: CASSLGDVNTEAFF. CDR3 bases: TGCGCCAGCAGCTTGGGGGATGTGAACACTGAAGCTTTCTTT. The chain couples TRBV5-1 to TRBJ1-1; no clear D gene. Trimming shortened V by 0 bases and J by 0 bases, and 6 bases separated the two germline ends. Germline V lookup: CDR1 SGHRS, CDR2 YFSETQ. This CDR3 is 14 amino acids long.

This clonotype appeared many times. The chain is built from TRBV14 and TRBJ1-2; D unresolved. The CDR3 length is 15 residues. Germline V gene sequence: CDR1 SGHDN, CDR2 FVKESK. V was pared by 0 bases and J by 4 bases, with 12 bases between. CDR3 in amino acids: CASSQDFLTGYGYTF. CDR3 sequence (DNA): TGTGCCAGCAGCCAAGATTTTTTGACCGGCTATGGCTACACCTTC.

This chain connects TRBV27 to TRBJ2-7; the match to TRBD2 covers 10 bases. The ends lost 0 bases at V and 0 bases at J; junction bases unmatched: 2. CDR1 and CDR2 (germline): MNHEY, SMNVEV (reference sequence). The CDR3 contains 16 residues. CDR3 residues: CASSLSGTSVSYEQYF. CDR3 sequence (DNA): TGTGCCAGCAGTTTATCCGGGACTAGCGTCTCCTACGAGCAGTACTTC.

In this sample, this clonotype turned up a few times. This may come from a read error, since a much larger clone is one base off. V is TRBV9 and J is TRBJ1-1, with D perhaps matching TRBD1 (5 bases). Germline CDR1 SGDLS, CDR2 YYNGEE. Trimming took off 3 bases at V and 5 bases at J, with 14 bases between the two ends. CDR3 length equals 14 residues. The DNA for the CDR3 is TGTGCCAGCAGCGCGACATCCCGGGGGACTGAAGCTTTCTTT. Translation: CASSATSRGTEAFF.

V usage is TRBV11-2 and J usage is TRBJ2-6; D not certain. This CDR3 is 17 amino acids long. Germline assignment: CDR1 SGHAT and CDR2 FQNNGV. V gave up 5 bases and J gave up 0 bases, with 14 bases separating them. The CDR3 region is CASSTLLELSGANVLTF. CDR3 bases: TGTGCCAGCAGCACCCTCCTAGAGCTCTCTGGGGCCAACGTCCTGACTTTC.